This T cell receptor beta chain was recovered during a study of T cell changes during pregnancy in multiple sclerosis. Only in-frame clones appear in the TCRdb table, and some are missing; sequencing was by immunoSEQ multiplex PCR. The table shows 70,000 to 75,000 clones, with less than 90% occurring only once. CDR3 length: 16 residues. J gave up 3 bases and V 1 base, and 7 bases lay outside the gene matches. Per germline, CDR1 SGHVS and CDR2 FNYEAQ. The source material was peripheral blood, sampled before pregnancy. This TCR derives from a female donor with multiple sclerosis, enrolled in a pregnancy study. The chain employs TRBV7-6 and TRBJ2-7; TRBD1 matches 9 bases. The CDR3 spells CASSLGTGVFGYEQYF. For the CDR3, the DNA is TGTGCCAGCAGCTTAGGGACAGGGGTTTTCGGCTACGAGCAGTACTTC.